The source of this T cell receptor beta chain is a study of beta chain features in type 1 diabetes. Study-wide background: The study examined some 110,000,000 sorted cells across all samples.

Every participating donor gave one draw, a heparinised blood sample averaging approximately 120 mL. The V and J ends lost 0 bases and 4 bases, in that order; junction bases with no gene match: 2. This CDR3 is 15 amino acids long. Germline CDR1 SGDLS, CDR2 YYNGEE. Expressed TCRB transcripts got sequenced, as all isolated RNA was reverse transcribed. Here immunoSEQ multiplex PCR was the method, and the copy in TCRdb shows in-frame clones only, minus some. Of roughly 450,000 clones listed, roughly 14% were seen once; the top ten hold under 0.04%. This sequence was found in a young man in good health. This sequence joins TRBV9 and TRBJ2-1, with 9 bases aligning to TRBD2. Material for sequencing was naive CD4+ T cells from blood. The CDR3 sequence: CASSVVAGEYNEQFF. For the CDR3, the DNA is TGTGCCAGCAGCGTAGTAGCGGGGGAATACAATGAGCAGTTCTTC.